The next 19 T cell receptor beta chains were all read from a single sample in a study of shared clonotypes between healthy human individuals (TCRdb year 2020). Libraries came from the immunoSEQ multiplex PCR assay. The table was pulled from immuneACCESS by TCRdb, which kept in-frame rearrangements only. Such tables lose some clones; where checked, under half of the loss comes from unresolved V genes, and the rest has no known cause. The sample includes some 2 million clones, with approximately 94% observed a single time. The ten top clones hold 1% to 1.5% of the sample. CD8 naive samples consisted of CD45RO-negative cells that were positively selected for CCR7, yielding a CD45RA+CCR7+ population without TemRA cells. The source material was naive CD8+ T cells sorted from blood. In the paper's terms, the cell subset or site label means: CD45RA+CCR7+. These receptors all stem from a young man in good health.

This chain connects TRBV2 to TRBJ2-1; a weak D match, TRBD2 (6 bases). The germline V gene encodes CDR1 SNHLY and CDR2 FYNNEI. The ends were cut back, 11 bases at V and 9 bases at J, with 20 bases in the middle. CDR3 size: 13 residues. In nucleotides, the CDR3 is TGTGCCGCCCCGGGACTCCGGGACGGTGAGCAGTTCTTC. Translated: CAAPGLRDGEQFF.

The chain has TRBV9 and TRBJ2-7; 12 nucleotides line up with TRBD2. Per the germline V gene, CDR1 is SGDLS and CDR2 is YYNGEE. J lost 3 bases, V lost 3 bases, and 13 bases had no gene match. The CDR3 consists of 18 residues. The CDR3 spells CASSDVAASLAGGYEQYF. The CDR3 DNA follows: TGTGCCAGCAGCGACGTCGCCGCTTCACTAGCGGGAGGCTACGAGCAGTACTTC.

This chain connects TRBV4-1 to TRBJ2-3, with D unclear. V dropped 7 bases and J dropped 4 bases, with 15 bases sitting between them. Germline V gene data show CDR1 as MGHRA and CDR2 as YSYEKL. There are 14 residues in the CDR3. CDR3 sequence reads: CASTALSDPDTQYF. Here the CDR3 DNA reads TGCGCCAGCACGGCGCTAAGTGATCCAGATACGCAGTATTTT.

In this sample, this clone turned up a few times. Other DNA sequences in this sample translate to the same CDR3. The chain joins TRBV9 to TRBJ2-7; 7 bases match TRBD2. V dropped 4 bases and J dropped 3; count of bases not matched to a gene: 4. Germline V gene data show CDR1 as SGDLS and CDR2 as YYNGEE. The CDR3 is made up of 13 amino acids. CDR3 nucleotide sequence: TGTGCCAGCAGCCCGGGGGGAATCTACGAGCAGTACTTC. Its translation: CASSPGGIYEQYF.

Only one count was recorded for this clone. V gene TRBV4-1 combines with J gene TRBJ2-7, with no clear D. The V gene's germline CDR1 is MGHRA and CDR2 YSYEKL. The CDR3 is 14 amino acids. Trimming shortened V by 4 bases and J by 3 bases, and 13 bases separated the two germline ends. CDR3 loop: CASSPLVGSYEQYF. The CDR3 DNA reads as TGCGCCAGCAGCCCCTTGGTTGGCAGCTACGAGCAGTACTTC.

This chain links TRBV10-2 with TRBJ2-3; maybe TRBD2 (6 bases). Trimming pared 8 bases from V and 2 bases from J, leaving 17 bases between. CDR3 size: 15 residues. Germline CDR1 is WSHSY and CDR2 is SAAADI. Written as DNA, the CDR3 is TGCGCCAGCCAAAAAATCGGCGGGGTCACAGATACGCAGTATTTT. This encodes CASQKIGGVTDTQYF.

This chain's CDR3 is CAISDPSDSRTRAFF. In DNA form, the CDR3 reads TGTGCCATCAGTGACCCCTCAGACAGTCGGACAAGAGCTTTCTTT. This sequence joins TRBV10-3 and TRBJ1-1, with D perhaps matching TRBD1 (5 bases). The CDR3 covers 15 residues. V dropped 3 bases and J dropped 10 bases, with 21 bases sitting between them. Germline CDR1 and CDR2: ENHRY and SYGVKD.

The chain is built from TRBV29-1 and TRBJ2-7; D is uncertain. V was pared by 0 bases and J by 2 bases, with 8 bases between. Germline V lookup: CDR1 SQVTM, CDR2 ANQGSEA. The CDR3 covers 13 residues. CDR3 region: CSVEDLTTYEQYF. CDR3 bases: TGCAGCGTTGAAGATCTGACAACCTACGAGCAGTACTTC.

This chain's CDR3 is CASSGPIQNTGELFF. CDR3 in DNA: TGTGCCAGCAGTGGCCCGATACAGAACACCGGGGAGCTGTTTTTT. The V gene is TRBV28, the J gene TRBJ2-2; D unresolved. Per the germline V gene, CDR1 is MDHEN and CDR2 is SYDVKM. The CDR3 has 15 residues. V lost 5 bases and J lost 1, with 11 bases in between.

This chain's CDR3 is CASSELGLGETQYF. CDR3 nucleotide sequence: TGTGCCAGCAGTGAATTAGGGTTGGGAGAGACCCAGTACTTC. The rearrangement joins TRBV2 to TRBJ2-5; D uncertain. The V and J ends lost 2 bases and 4 bases respectively, with 11 bases between them. Germline CDR1 is SNHLY and CDR2 is FYNNEI. The CDR3 is made up of 14 amino acids.

This chain connects TRBV10-1 to TRBJ2-1, with TRBD1 identical over 7 bases. With V trimmed by 6 bases and J by 4 bases, 9 bases remained unmatched. The germline V gene encodes CDR1 WNHNN and CDR2 SYGVQD (reference sequence). The CDR3 is 15 amino acids. DNA of the CDR3: TGCGCCAGCAGCGAGAGGGACAGCTCTTACAATGAGCAGTTCTTC. Its translation: CASSERDSSYNEQFF.

V is TRBV5-1 and J is TRBJ2-7; possible D gene TRBD1, 7 bases. Germline CDR1 is SGHRS and CDR2 is YFSETQ. Trimming took off 5 bases at V and 4 bases at J, with 19 bases between the two ends. The CDR3 has 15 amino acids. CDR3 coding DNA: TGCGCCAGCAGGGTTAGGCAGGGGGGAAAGTACGAGCAGTACTTC. It is translated as CASRVRQGGKYEQYF.

The rearrangement joins TRBV25-1 to TRBJ2-1, with D unresolved. V gave up 2 bases and J gave up 7 bases, with 9 bases separating them. This CDR3 has 13 residues. Germline V gene data show CDR1 as MGHDK and CDR2 as SYGVNS. The CDR3 DNA reads as TGTGCCAGCAGTGAAAGCAGTTTAAATGAGCAGTTCTTC. Amino acid sequence: CASSESSLNEQFF.

The chain combines TRBV5-4 with TRBJ2-1; tentatively, D is TRBD2 (7 bases). The CDR3 sequence is 16 residues long. V lost 7 bases to trimming and J lost 9 bases, with 26 bases between them. CDR1 and CDR2 (germline): SGHNT, YYREEE (reference sequence). CDR3 in amino acids: CASPGHAGDESGEQFF. The DNA for the CDR3 is TGTGCCAGCCCGGGACATGCGGGAGACGAGAGCGGTGAGCAGTTCTTC.

This chain's CDR3 is CASSWGFGHYEQYF. The CDR3 coding sequence is TGTGCCAGCAGTTGGGGCTTCGGACACTACGAGCAGTACTTC. This chain uses TRBV27 with TRBJ2-7; D possibly corresponds to TRBD1 (5 bases). Trimming cost V 4 bases and J 3 bases, with 13 bases left between them. Germline V CDR1 and CDR2: MNHEY, SMNVEV (reference sequence). The length of the CDR3 is 14 residues.

The chain carries TRBV30 and TRBJ2-3; perhaps TRBD2 as D (6 bases). Trimming took 0 bases from V and 0 from J, leaving 13 bases between them. From germline, CDR1 is GTSNPN and CDR2 SVGIG (reference sequence). The CDR3 consists of 16 residues. The CDR3 region has the DNA TGTGCCTGGAGTGTCGGTAGCGGTGAGAGCACAGATACGCAGTATTTT. Its protein is CAWSVGSGESTDTQYF.

The chain employs TRBV2 and TRBJ2-7; 8 bases fit TRBD2. CDR3 length: 16 amino acids. CDR1 is SNHLY, CDR2 FYNNEI, per germline. V shed 1 base and J 4 bases; nucleotides not matched to a gene: 9. The DNA of the CDR3 is TGTGCCAGCAGTGAAGGTCGGGAGGGCCTGGGGTACGAGCAGTACTTC. Residues: CASSEGREGLGYEQYF.

The rearrangement uses TRBV27 and TRBJ2-1, with 10 bases aligning to TRBD2. With V trimmed by 0 bases and J by 3 bases, 5 bases remained unmatched. The CDR3 totals 17 residues. Germline V CDR1 and CDR2: MNHEY, SMNVEV (reference sequence). The CDR3 loop is CASSLSLAGANYNEQFF. CDR3 DNA sequence: TGTGCCAGCAGTTTATCCCTAGCGGGGGCCAACTACAATGAGCAGTTCTTC.

This chain links TRBV11-3 with TRBJ2-5; D not certain. CDR1 and CDR2 from the germline V gene are SGHNT and YENEEA. V lost 4 bases to trimming and J lost 5 bases, with 11 bases between them. The CDR3 is 13 residues long. CDR3 DNA sequence: TGTGCCAGCAGCTCGAGATTTGGGGAGACCCAGTACTTC. Translating gives CASSSRFGETQYF. The full variable domain, rest sourced from reference TRBV11-3 and TRBJ2-5, is EAGVVQSPRYKIIEKKQPVAFWCNPISGHNTLYWYLQNLGQGPELLIRYENEEAVDDSQLPKDRFSAERLKGVDSTLKIQPAELGDSAVYLCASSSRFGETQYFGPGTRLLVL.